One T cell receptor (beta chain) is described in this entry. The specificity of this receptor is unknown. No much larger clonotype is one base removed from it; base qualities were not supplied. This specimen belongs to a study of T cell repertoires in cytomegalovirus infection (dated 2019 in TCRdb). A note on the overall study: Because public TCR beta signatures pointed to carriage of CMV infection together with the matching HLA type, the HLA type of each donor mattered for the analysis. General study outcomes and caveats: The ex vivo response was dominated by HLA-C-restricted CMV-specific TCR beta clonotypes, which also provided the single most frequent clonotype in two of eight donors. In both this cohort and an independent cohort of several hundred donors, the cumulative frequency of public TCR beta family members distinguished carriers of CMV infection plus the relevant HLA type.

Instrument on record: Illumina HiSeq 1500. TCRdb handled the public reads itself, with Q25 trimming in fastp and clone calling in MiXCR, and kept productive beta chains. Rows with a matching CDR3 protein are joined into one entry that keeps the most common DNA and genes. The sample profile shows about 740,000 distinct CDR3 sequences; roughly 36% of them were found once. The ten largest clonotypes hold around 2.6% of the sample. The CDR3 goes from the cysteine to the phenylalanine over 15 residues. Only the CDR3 part of the read is kept: 45 bases, read in frame from the first base. Here V drops 4 bases and J drops 0 bases, and the junction holds 6 bases not matched to any gene. The germline V gene encodes CDR1 SGHRS and CDR2 YFSETQ.

The source is a human donor in good health (CMV status not recorded). Some clones in this sample may be carry-over from other donors' samples. The chain uses TRBV5-1 and TRBJ1-1; 7 of the junction bases match TRBD1. Material: PBMCs. Read as DNA, the sequence is TGCGCCAGCAGCCCTCAACAGGGGTTGAACACTGAAGCTTTCTTT. This translates into CASSPQQGLNTEAFF.